Below, one TCR beta chain is given with its context. From the germline J gene comes the end of the CDR3, since the read stops 3 residues before it. Each participant carried one incident cervical HPV16 infection only. This entry comes from a study of T cells in women clearing cervical HPV infection. Germline CDR1 SGHDT, CDR2 YYEEEE. The CDR3 consists of 15 residues. TCRdb keeps only in-frame clones here, not all; method: immunoSEQ multiplex PCR. This sample contains 40,000 to 60,000 clones. The genes are TRBV5-6 and TRBJ1-1, with 8 positions matching TRBD1. The sample consisted of blood buffy coat. The TCR originated in a woman aged 18-69 years with a cervical HPV16 infection that either progressed to CIN3+ or cleared (not recorded which). The part of the CDR3 DNA that was read is TGTGCCAGCAGCTTGGTGGGACAGGCCGGGGTGGAA. It codes for CASSLVGQAGVE. The CDR3 in its entirety is CASSLVGQAGVEAFF.